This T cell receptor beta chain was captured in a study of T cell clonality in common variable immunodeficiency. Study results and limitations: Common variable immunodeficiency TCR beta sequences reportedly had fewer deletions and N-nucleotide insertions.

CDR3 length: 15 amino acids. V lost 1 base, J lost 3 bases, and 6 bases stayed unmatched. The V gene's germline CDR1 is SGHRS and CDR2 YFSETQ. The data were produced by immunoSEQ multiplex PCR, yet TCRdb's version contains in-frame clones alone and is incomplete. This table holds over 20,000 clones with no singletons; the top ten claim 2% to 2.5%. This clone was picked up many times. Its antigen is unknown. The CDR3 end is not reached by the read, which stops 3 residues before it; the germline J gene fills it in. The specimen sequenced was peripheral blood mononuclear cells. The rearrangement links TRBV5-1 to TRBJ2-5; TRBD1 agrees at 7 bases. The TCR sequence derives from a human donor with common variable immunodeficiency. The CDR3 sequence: CASSLTGAPEETQYF. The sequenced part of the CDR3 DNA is TGCGCCAGCAGCTTGACAGGGGCGCCCGAAGAGACC.